The 17 T cell receptor beta chains presented below share a single source sample, sequenced in a study of blood T cells in healthy people across ages. Primed by a sample-barcoded 5' primer and a J-beta primer mix, a second PCR proceeded for 7 to 11 cycles. TCRdb analysed the 5' RACE reads with MiXCR anew, one entry per CDR3 protein. Among about 830,000 distinct CDR3 sequences, roughly 64% were seen once, and the ten largest hold roughly 22%. Sequenced input: blood. These receptors were collected from a man between 25 and 39 years old in good health.

The chain combines TRBV11-1 with TRBJ2-1, with 8 bases aligning to TRBD1. V lost 5 bases and J lost 11; bases outside the gene matches: 8. CDR3 length: 13 residues. The V gene's germline CDR1 is SGHAT and CDR2 FQDESV (reference sequence). The CDR3 DNA follows: TGTGCCAGCAGCCGAGCGACAGGGGATAAGCAGTTCTTC. Encoded protein: CASSRATGDKQFF.

DNA for the CDR3: TGTGCCAGCAGCCAAGATTGGTCAGGGGGCGGAGGCTACACCTTC. Translation gives CASSQDWSGGGGYTF. The chain is built from TRBV3-1 and TRBJ1-2; 8 bases are a match to TRBD1. Trimming cost V 0 bases and J 8 bases; bases outside gene matches: 8. This CDR3 has 15 amino acids. CDR1 LGHDT and CDR2 YNNKEL come from the germline V gene (reference sequence).

The gene calls are TRBV7-2 and TRBJ2-1; TRBD2 matches 10 bases. The CDR3 extends over 15 amino acids. The junction had 10 bases not matched to a gene; V was cut back by 7 bases and J by 7 bases. Looked up from germline, CDR1 is SGHTA and CDR2 is FQGNSA. In nucleotides, the CDR3 is TGTGCCAGCAACTGGGGGACTAGCGCCCGGAATGAGCAGTTCTTC. Translated: CASNWGTSARNEQFF. Full variable domain (rest looked up from reference TRBV7-2 and TRBJ2-1): GAGVSQSPSNKVTEKGKDVELRCDPISGHTALYWYRQSLGQGLEFLIYFQGNSAPDKSGLPSDRFSAERTGGSVSTLTIQRTQQEDSAVYLCASNWGTSARNEQFFGPGTRLTVL.

V gene TRBV15 combines with J gene TRBJ2-6; tentatively, D is TRBD1 (6 bases). Germline lookup yields CDR1 LNHNV and CDR2 YYDKDF (reference sequence). V was shortened by 1 base and J by 2 bases, with 15 bases between the two germline ends. The CDR3 has 18 amino acids. The CDR3 region has the DNA TGTGCCACCAGCAGAGCTGGGACACCGAACCCTGGGGCCAACGTCCTGACTTTC. Translation: CATSRAGTPNPGANVLTF.

There are a few counts of this clonotype. This chain connects TRBV12-3 or TRBV12-4 to TRBJ2-1; TRBD2 aligns across 12 bases. The length of the CDR3 is 17 residues. Trimming at V came to 3 bases and at J to 0 bases, leaving 3 bases not matched to a gene. CDR3 sequence: CASSLETSGSSYNEQFF. The CDR3 bases are TGTGCCAGCAGTTTGGAGACTAGCGGGAGCTCCTACAATGAGCAGTTCTTC.

The V call is TRBV7-3, the J call TRBJ2-2; perhaps TRBD2 as D (6 bases). Trimming removed 7 bases at V and 4 bases at J, with 16 bases between. CDR3 length: 15 residues. Germline V gene sequence: CDR1 SGHTA, CDR2 FQGTGA. For the CDR3, the DNA is TGTGCCAGCACCTCCGGCGGGGCCGGCACCGGGGAGCTGTTTTTT. Its protein is CASTSGGAGTGELFF.

A few counts support this clonotype. Germline is not matched at one junction end, which may reflect a read error. The chain has TRBV2 and TRBJ1-2, with 7 bases lining up with TRBD1. Germline assignment: CDR1 SNHLY and CDR2 FYNNEI. The CDR3 loop spans 13 amino acids. The CDR3 coding sequence is TGTGCCAGCAGAGAAGACAGGGCGGGTGGCTACACCTTC. It translates to CASREDRAGGYTF.

This clonotype was observed a few times. The V gene is TRBV7-2, the J gene TRBJ2-5, with unresolved D. The CDR3 is made up of 11 amino acids. The V and J ends lost 4 bases and 7 bases respectively, with 7 bases between them. Germline assignment: CDR1 SGHTA and CDR2 FQGNSA. CDR3 loop: CASSSWGTQYF. The CDR3 DNA follows: TGTGCCAGCAGCTCCTGGGGGACCCAGTACTTC.

The chain is built from TRBV28 and TRBJ1-4, with D perhaps TRBD1 (6 bases). Trimming left V 10 bases short and J 3 bases short, with 12 bases between. The CDR3 sequence is 13 residues long. Germline V gives CDR1 MDHEN, CDR2 SYDVKM. The CDR3 protein is CAILNRANEKLFF. CDR3 sequence (DNA): TGTGCCATACTAAACAGGGCTAATGAAAAACTGTTTTTT.

V usage is TRBV11-2 and J usage is TRBJ2-5, with unresolved D. The CDR3 sequence is 14 residues long. Trimming cost V 4 bases and J 5 bases, with 14 bases left between them. The germline CDR1 and CDR2 sequences are SGHAT and FQNNGV. In DNA, the CDR3 is TGTGCCAGCAGCTCATACGAAGAGTGGGAGACCCAGTACTTC. Translated, it gives CASSSYEEWETQYF. Looking up the rest from reference TRBV11-2 and TRBJ2-5 gives the full variable domain: EAGVAQSPRYKIIEKRQSVAFWCNPISGHATLYWYQQILGQGPKLLIQFQNNGVVDDSQLPKDRFSAERLKGVDSTLKIQPAKLEDSAVYLCASSSYEEWETQYFGPGTRLLVL.

This clonotype was counted a few times. The chain combines TRBV6-2 or TRBV6-3 with TRBJ2-7; no clear D. The DNA end is a closer match to TRBJ2-5, so the J assignment may be wrong. The length of the CDR3 is 12 residues. Germline CDR1 reads MNHEY; CDR2 reads SVGEGT. CDR3 DNA: TGTGCCAGCAGTTTTCCCCCAGAGACCCAGTACTTC. Translating gives CASSFPPETQYF.

J is TRBJ1-5 and V is TRBV5-6; 10 bases are shared with TRBD1. After removal of 2 bases from V and 5 bases from J, the junction contained 4 bases not matched to a gene. The germline gives CDR1 SGHDT, CDR2 YYEEEE. This CDR3 has 15 amino acids. Written as DNA, the CDR3 is TGTGCCAGCAGCTTAATGGGACAGGGGCATCAGCCCCAGCATTTT. It is translated as CASSLMGQGHQPQHF.

The chain has TRBV20-1 and TRBJ2-5; possible D gene TRBD2, 5 bases. The J call may not be correct, given that the DNA end is closer to TRBJ2-7. This CDR3 is 15 amino acids long. CDR1 and CDR2 (germline): DFQATT, SNEGSKA (reference sequence). CDR3 in DNA: TGCAGTGCTCCCCGGGCGGACTCTTCGCCTCTCGAGCAGTACTTC. Amino acids: CSAPRADSSPLEQYF.

The genes are TRBV6-1 and TRBJ2-5, with D hard to call. Germline V lookup: CDR1 MNHNS, CDR2 SASEGT. This CDR3 region has 14 residues. Trimming took off 2 bases at V and 1 base at J, with 8 bases between the two ends. The CDR3 region has the DNA TGTGCCAGCAGTGAACGTCCCCTCCAAGAGACCCAGTACTTC. Translating gives CASSERPLQETQYF.

The chain uses TRBV20-1 and TRBJ2-7; D might be TRBD1 or TRBD2, each matching 5 bases. The CDR3 length is 13 residues. With 3 bases removed from V and 3 bases from J, the gap between germline ends came to 12 bases. Per germline, CDR1 DFQATT and CDR2 SNEGSKA (reference sequence). The CDR3 nucleotides read TGCAGTGCTAGCGTCCGGGACCACTACGAGCAGTACTTC. It translates to CSASVRDHYEQYF.

In this sample, this clonotype turned up many times. This sequence joins TRBV11-2 and TRBJ2-7, with D perhaps TRBD1 or TRBD2 (5 bases each). Germline V gene data show CDR1 as SGHAT and CDR2 as FQNNGV. CDR3 length: 13 residues. V was shortened by 3 bases and J by 9 bases, with 15 bases between the two germline ends. CDR3: CASSLTTGSGQYF. As DNA, the CDR3 is TGTGCCAGCAGCTTGACTACAGGCTCGGGGCAGTACTTC.

This clonotype was observed a few times. V gene TRBV19 combines with J gene TRBJ2-5; tentative D call: TRBD1 (5 bases). This CDR3 has 12 residues. Germline V gene sequence: CDR1 LNHDA, CDR2 SQIVND (reference sequence). V was pared by 7 bases and J by 4 bases, with 10 bases between. In nucleotides, the CDR3 is TGTGCCAGTAATGGGGCTGGAGAGACCCAGTACTTC. Its translation is CASNGAGETQYF.